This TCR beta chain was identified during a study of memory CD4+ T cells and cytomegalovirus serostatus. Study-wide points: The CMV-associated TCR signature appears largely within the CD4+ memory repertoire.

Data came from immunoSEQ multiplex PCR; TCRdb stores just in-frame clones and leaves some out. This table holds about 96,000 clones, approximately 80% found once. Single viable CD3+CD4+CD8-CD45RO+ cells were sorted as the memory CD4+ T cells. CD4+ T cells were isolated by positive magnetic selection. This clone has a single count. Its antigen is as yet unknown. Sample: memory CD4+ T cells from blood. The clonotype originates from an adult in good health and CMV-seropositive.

As DNA, the CDR3 is TGTGCCAGCTCACCAACCACAGATACGCAGTATTTT. Translated: CASSPTTDTQYF. The chain is built from TRBV18 and TRBJ2-3; D is undetermined. Germline lookup yields CDR1 KGHSH and CDR2 LQKENI. CDR3 length: 12 amino acids. The V and J ends lost 2 bases and 2 bases respectively, with 2 bases between them.